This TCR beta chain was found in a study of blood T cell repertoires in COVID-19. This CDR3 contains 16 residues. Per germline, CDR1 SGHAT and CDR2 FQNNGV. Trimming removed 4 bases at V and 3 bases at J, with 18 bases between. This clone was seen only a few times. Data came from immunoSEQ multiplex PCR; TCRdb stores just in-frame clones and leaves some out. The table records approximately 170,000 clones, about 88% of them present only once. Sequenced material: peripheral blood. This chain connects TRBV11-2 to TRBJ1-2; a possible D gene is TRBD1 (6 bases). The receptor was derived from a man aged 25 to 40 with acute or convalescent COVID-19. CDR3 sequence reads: CASSSSRDTTYYGYTF. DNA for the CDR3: TGTGCCAGCAGCTCATCACGGGACACTACATACTATGGCTACACCTTC.